The clone carrying this T cell receptor beta chain has a handful of counts. Its antigen is not known. Individually, cDNA molecules had unique molecular identifiers attached to them. TCRdb called the 5' RACE reads again in MiXCR, with one record for every CDR3 protein. The table lists 25,000 to 35,000 distinct CDR3 sequences, 4% to 5.5% of them singletons. In germline, CDR1 is MDHEN, CDR2 SYDVKM. The V end lost 1 base, the J end lost 9 bases, and 10 bases lay between the germline ends. This CDR3 is built from 13 residues. The data belong to a study of early T cells in non-severe SARS-CoV-2 infection. Whole-study context: Sequencing targeted bulk RNA from unsorted whole blood, leaving chains unpaired.

Overall study findings and caveats: Reliance on VDJdb matching favored anti-spike CD8 responses; private and CD4 specificities were missed.

The sequence was collected from an adult who was a healthcare worker with PCR-confirmed SARS-CoV-2 infection or an uninfected control (not recorded which). Material for sequencing was whole blood. The genes are TRBV28 and TRBJ2-1, with D possibly TRBD1 on 5 matching bases. The CDR3 bases are TGTGCCAGCAGTTTATCGAGCAGGGCTGAGCAGTTCTTC. It is translated as CASSLSSRAEQFF.